The 26 T cell receptor beta chains below all came from one sample that was sequenced in a study of PD-1 blockade in classical Hodgkin lymphoma (dated by TCRdb to about 2020). Read against the paper, the sample's time point label means: cycle 4 day 1 (C4D1), after less than seven weeks of nivolumab. Every trial patient had relapsed after autologous stem cell transplantation, and cohorts A, B and C differed in prior brentuximab vedotin exposure. Libraries were built with the immunoSEQ multiplex PCR assay. TCRdb holds this immuneACCESS table with in-frame rearrangements only. Some clones are missing; in checked studies, unresolved V genes explain under half, and the rest has no known cause. For this sample the table gives about 92,000 clones, of which more than 80% were detected only once. The biggest ten clones account for over 15% of the sample. Sequences were derived from peripheral blood mononuclear cells (PBMCs), sampled before the fourth cycle of nivolumab. The receptors derive from a human donor with classical Hodgkin lymphoma.

The chain links TRBV11-2 to TRBJ2-1; the match to TRBD1 covers 7 bases. Trimming at V came to 5 bases and at J to 8 bases, leaving 18 bases not matched to a gene. CDR3 length: 17 amino acids. The V gene's germline CDR1 is SGHAT and CDR2 FQNNGV. DNA for the CDR3: TGTGCCAGCAGCCCTCTAGGGGGCACCCCATACAACGATGAGCAGTTCTTC. Residues: CASSPLGGTPYNDEQFF.

The chain carries TRBV5-4 and TRBJ2-7, with 7 bases aligning to TRBD2. The J segment lost 5 bases and the V segment lost 0 bases, leaving 5 bases of the junction unmatched. The CDR3 has 14 residues. Germline-derived CDR1 and CDR2 are SGHNT and YYREEE (reference sequence). The chain's CDR3 is CASSLGTSLNEQYF. The CDR3 DNA is TGTGCCAGCAGCTTGGGGACTAGTTTAAACGAGCAGTACTTC.

This chain joins TRBV5-1 and TRBJ2-3; D is uncertain. Germline V gives CDR1 SGHRS, CDR2 YFSETQ. The CDR3 is made up of 13 amino acids. Between the trimmed V and J ends, which lost 6 bases and 0 bases, there was a span of 8 bases. The CDR3 is CASKTASTDTQYF. DNA for the CDR3: TGCGCCAGCAAGACGGCTAGCACAGATACGCAGTATTTT.

This chain links TRBV5-1 with TRBJ2-1, with D unresolved. CDR3 length equals 13 residues. Germline lookup yields CDR1 SGHRS and CDR2 YFSETQ. The V end was cut by 0 bases, the J end by 6 bases, with 7 bases between. CDR3 amino acids: CASSLVPVNEQFF. The CDR3 DNA is TGCGCCAGCAGCTTGGTTCCGGTCAATGAGCAGTTCTTC.

The J gene is TRBJ2-1, the V gene TRBV5-1; tentatively, D is TRBD1 (6 bases). CDR1 and CDR2 (germline): SGHRS, YFSETQ. Trimming stripped 0 bases from V and 5 bases from J, with 12 bases between. The CDR3 contains 15 residues. CDR3 nucleotides: TGCGCCAGCAGCTTGGGTACAGGGCAGCACAATGAGCAGTTCTTC. Its translation: CASSLGTGQHNEQFF.

The V and J genes are TRBV5-8 and TRBJ1-1; TRBD1 might be the D (5 bases). Germline V gene lookup returns CDR1 SGHTS and CDR2 YDEGEE. The CDR3 has 15 residues. Trimming took off 4 bases at V and 2 bases at J, with 15 bases between the two ends. CDR3 nucleotides: TGTGCCAGCAGCCGAACCGGGCAGGGTAACACTGAAGCTTTCTTT. Encoded protein: CASSRTGQGNTEAFF.

The V and J genes are TRBV2 and TRBJ1-2; 10 bases agree with TRBD1. Losses at the gene ends were 4 bases for V and 4 bases for J; bases not matched to a gene: 6. The CDR3 is 15 residues long. Per germline, CDR1 SNHLY and CDR2 FYNNEI. This CDR3 is CASSGDRGLGYGYTF. The CDR3 bases are TGTGCCAGCAGTGGGGACAGGGGTCTTGGCTATGGCTACACCTTC.

For the CDR3, the DNA is TGCGCCAGCAGCCCTGGGTCGCTCATCTATGGCTACACCTTC. As protein: CASSPGSLIYGYTF. The chain carries TRBV5-1 and TRBJ1-2; no definite D call. The ends were cut back, 4 bases at V and 4 bases at J, with 14 bases in the middle. The CDR3 is made up of 14 amino acids. CDR1 SGHRS and CDR2 YFSETQ come from the germline V gene.

The chain joins TRBV29-1 to TRBJ2-5, with 11 bases fitting TRBD2. The CDR3 covers 16 residues. The germline CDR1 and CDR2 sequences are SQVTM and ANQGSEA. V lost 1 base to trimming and J lost 1 base; unmatched junction nucleotides: 5. The CDR3 spells CSVEGGTSGFQETQYF. The CDR3 DNA sequence: TGCAGCGTTGAAGGGGGGACTAGCGGATTCCAAGAGACCCAGTACTTC.

CDR3 sequence: CASSLVSGRMYNEQFF. CDR3 nucleotide sequence: TGTGCCAGCAGCTTAGTTAGCGGGAGGATGTACAATGAGCAGTTCTTC. The chain joins TRBV7-2 to TRBJ2-1; TRBD2 matches 10 bases. The CDR3 sequence is 16 residues long. The germline V gene encodes CDR1 SGHTA and CDR2 FQGNSA. V dropped 1 base and J dropped 4; count of bases not matched to a gene: 4.

CDR3 loop: CASSSRPGTALGYTF. In DNA, the CDR3 is TGTGCCAGTAGTTCCCGCCCTGGGACAGCCCTCGGCTACACCTTC. The chain has TRBV19 and TRBJ1-2; the match to TRBD1 covers 7 bases. The CDR3 extends over 15 amino acids. J gave up 8 bases and V 5 bases, and 14 bases lay outside the gene matches. CDR1 and CDR2 from the germline V gene are LNHDA and SQIVND (reference sequence).

This clone was recorded once. The chain links TRBV5-1 to TRBJ1-2; D is possibly TRBD1 (5 bases). This CDR3 spans 17 amino acids. The germline V gene encodes CDR1 SGHRS and CDR2 YFSETQ. V was pared by 6 bases and J by 3 bases, with 24 bases between. The CDR3: CASKRTLQQGIDYGYTF. The CDR3 DNA follows: TGCGCCAGCAAGAGAACCCTACAGCAGGGAATCGACTATGGCTACACCTTC. Based on the CDR3 plus reference TRBV5-1 and TRBJ1-2, the full variable domain is KAGVTQTPRYLIKTRGQQVTLSCSPISGHRSVSWYQQTPGQGLQFLFEYFSETQRNKGNFPGRFSGRQFSNSRSEMNVSTLELGDSALYLCASKRTLQQGIDYGYTFGSGTRLTVV.

The chain is built from TRBV6-5 and TRBJ2-5; 7 nucleotides align to TRBD2. CDR1 is MNHEY, CDR2 SVGAGI, per germline. The CDR3 sequence is 14 residues long. Trimming cost V 2 bases and J 5 bases; bases outside gene matches: 5. DNA of the CDR3: TGTGCCAGCAGTTACGCGGGAGCCCTCGAGACCCAGTACTTC. Its translation: CASSYAGALETQYF.

The chain carries TRBV15 and TRBJ1-3, with D unclear. With 4 bases removed from V and 0 bases from J, the gap between germline ends came to 13 bases. The CDR3 sequence is 16 residues long. The germline gives CDR1 LNHNV, CDR2 YYDKDF (reference sequence). The CDR3 nucleotides read TGTGCCACCAGCATTCGAGACGGACGCTCTGGAAACACCATATATTTT. It codes for CATSIRDGRSGNTIYF.

This clone appeared a single time. The chain carries TRBV10-3 and TRBJ2-7; the D gene could be TRBD1 or TRBD2 (5 bases each). Germline assignment: CDR1 ENHRY and CDR2 SYGVKD. Trimming took off 3 bases at V and 2 bases at J, with 11 bases between the two ends. This CDR3 has 14 residues. For the CDR3, the DNA is TGTGCCATCAGTGACCGGGACCTGACCTACGAGCAGTACTTC. Translated, it gives CAISDRDLTYEQYF.

This sequence joins TRBV5-4 and TRBJ2-1, with 13 positions matching TRBD2. J was trimmed by 3 bases and V by 4 bases; bases with no gene match: 4. CDR1 and CDR2 from the germline V gene are SGHNT and YYREEE (reference sequence). The CDR3 contains 16 residues. DNA of the CDR3: TGTGCCAGCAGCCGATGGACTAGCGGGGGCTACAATGAGCAGTTCTTC. Translated, it gives CASSRWTSGGYNEQFF.

The table lists this clone with a few counts. The chain carries TRBV5-4 and TRBJ1-1; D is uncertain. Trimming left V 0 bases short and J 2 bases short, with 8 bases between. Germline assignment: CDR1 SGHNT and CDR2 YYREEE (reference sequence). CDR3 length: 14 amino acids. DNA for the CDR3: TGTGCCAGCAGCTTGGAGGTATTCAACACTGAAGCTTTCTTT. It translates to CASSLEVFNTEAFF. Full variable domain (outside the CDR3, taken from reference TRBV5-4 and TRBJ1-1): ETGVTQSPTHLIKTRGQQVTLRCSSQSGHNTVSWYQQALGQGPQFIFQYYREEENGRGNFPPRFSGLQFPNYSSELNVNALELDDSALYLCASSLEVFNTEAFFGQGTRLTVV.

This clone was picked up one time. This chain links TRBV27 with TRBJ1-2, with TRBD1 as a possible D gene (6 bases). The V gene's germline CDR1 is MNHEY and CDR2 SMNVEV (reference sequence). This CDR3 has 15 residues. V was clipped by 6 bases and J by 8 bases, with 22 bases between them. The CDR3, as DNA: TGTGCCAGCAGAGGGGGGACGGGGGGACCAGCCGGCTACACCTTC. This codes for CASRGGTGGPAGYTF.

V gene TRBV19 combines with J gene TRBJ1-5; D uncertain. V was trimmed by 5 bases and J by 3 bases, leaving 8 bases between them. This CDR3 comprises 13 residues. Germline CDR1 and CDR2: LNHDA and SQIVND (reference sequence). CDR3 sequence reads: CASSAQPNQPQHF. CDR3 nucleotide sequence: TGTGCCAGTAGTGCCCAACCCAATCAGCCCCAGCATTTT. The complete variable domain, with remaining parts taken from reference TRBV19 and TRBJ1-5, reads DGGITQSPKYLFRKEGQNVTLSCEQNLNHDAMYWYRQDPGQGLRLIYYSQIVNDFQKGDIAEGYSVSREKKESFPLTVTSAQKNPTAFYLCASSAQPNQPQHFGDGTRLSIL.

The chain is built from TRBV6-1 and TRBJ1-4; D not resolved. This CDR3 has 14 amino acids. Trimming shortened V by 9 bases and J by 0 bases, and 11 bases separated the two germline ends. In germline, CDR1 is MNHNS, CDR2 SASEGT. DNA for the CDR3: TGTGCCAGTAGACTCATAGCAACTAATGAAAAACTGTTTTTT. This codes for CASRLIATNEKLFF.

The chain couples TRBV27 to TRBJ2-7; 10 bases fit TRBD2. J lost 0 bases, V lost 7 bases, and 15 bases had no gene match. The CDR3 runs to 18 residues. Germline assignment: CDR1 MNHEY and CDR2 SMNVEV (reference sequence). The CDR3 nucleotides read TGTGCCAGCACTCCCGGGGCTAGCGGGAGAGCCAGCTCCTACGAGCAGTACTTC. It yields the protein CASTPGASGRASSYEQYF.

This clone showed up just a few times. V is TRBV14 and J is TRBJ1-2; maybe TRBD1 (6 bases). Germline V CDR1 and CDR2: SGHDN, FVKESK. V dropped 0 bases and J dropped 8 bases, with 16 bases sitting between them. The CDR3 has 15 residues. The chain's CDR3 is CASSQDRGGTGGYTF. The CDR3, as DNA: TGTGCCAGCAGCCAAGATCGCGGGGGCACGGGGGGCTACACCTTC.

The rearrangement joins TRBV13 to TRBJ1-4; 7 nucleotides match TRBD1. Losses at the gene ends were 6 bases for V and 7 bases for J; bases not matched to a gene: 8. Germline V gene data show CDR1 as PRHDT and CDR2 as FYEKMQ (reference sequence). The CDR3 is made up of 14 amino acids. The CDR3, as DNA: TGTGCCAGCAGACCACAGGGGCAGGGTGAAAAACTGTTTTTT. Protein: CASRPQGQGEKLFF.

This chain links TRBV6-6 with TRBJ2-1; tentative D call: TRBD2 (6 bases). The CDR3 covers 14 residues. Germline CDR1 reads MNHNY; CDR2 reads SVGAGI (reference sequence). V lost 6 bases and J 6 bases, leaving 15 bases between the germline ends. CDR3 nucleotides: TGTGCCAGCAGGGTACTAGCAACAGGCAATGAGCAGTTCTTC. Amino acid sequence: CASRVLATGNEQFF.

The V call is TRBV7-9, the J call TRBJ2-5; D is uncertain. CDR3 length: 14 amino acids. Trimming cost V 6 bases and J 3 bases, with 14 bases left between them. CDR1 and CDR2 (germline): SEHNR, FQNEAQ (reference sequence). The CDR3 bases are TGTGCCAGCAGTCCTCCCGGACGGGAAGAGACCCAGTACTTC. It translates to CASSPPGREETQYF. Together with reference TRBV7-9 and TRBJ2-5, the CDR3 gives the full variable domain: DTGVSQNPRHKITKRGQNVTFRCDPISEHNRLYWYRQTLGQGPEFLTYFQNEAQLEKSRLLSDRFSAERPKGSFSTLEIQRTEQGDSAMYLCASSPPGREETQYFGPGTRLLVL.

A single count supports this clone. This chain links TRBV30 with TRBJ2-1; D perhaps matches TRBD1 (5 bases). The CDR3 is 12 residues long. Germline CDR1 is GTSNPN and CDR2 is SVGIG (reference sequence). Trimming stripped 5 bases from V and 10 bases from J, with 15 bases between. The CDR3 reads CAWVADWGEQFF. In DNA form, the CDR3 reads TGTGCCTGGGTGGCGGATTGGGGCGAGCAGTTCTTC.